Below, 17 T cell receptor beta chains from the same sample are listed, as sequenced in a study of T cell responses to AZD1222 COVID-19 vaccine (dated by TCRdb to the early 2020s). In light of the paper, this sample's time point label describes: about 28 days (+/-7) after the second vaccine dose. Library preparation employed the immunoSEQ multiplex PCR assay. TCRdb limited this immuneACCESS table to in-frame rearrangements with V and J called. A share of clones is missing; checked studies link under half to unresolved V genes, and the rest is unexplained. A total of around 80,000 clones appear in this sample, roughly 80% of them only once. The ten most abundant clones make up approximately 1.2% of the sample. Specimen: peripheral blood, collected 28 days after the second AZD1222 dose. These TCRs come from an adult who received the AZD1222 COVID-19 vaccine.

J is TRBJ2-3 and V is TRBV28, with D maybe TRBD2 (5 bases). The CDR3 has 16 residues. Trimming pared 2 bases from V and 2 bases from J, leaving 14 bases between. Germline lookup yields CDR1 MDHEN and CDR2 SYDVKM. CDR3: CASSLVSAVSTDTQYF. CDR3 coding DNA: TGTGCCAGCAGTTTAGTTAGCGCGGTCTCCACAGATACGCAGTATTTT.

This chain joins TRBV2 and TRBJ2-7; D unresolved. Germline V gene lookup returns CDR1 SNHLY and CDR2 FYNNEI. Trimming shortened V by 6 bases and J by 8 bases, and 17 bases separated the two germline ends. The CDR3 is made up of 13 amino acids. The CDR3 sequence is CASSDDGPRQQYF. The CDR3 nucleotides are TGTGCCAGCAGCGATGACGGCCCTAGGCAGCAGTACTTC.

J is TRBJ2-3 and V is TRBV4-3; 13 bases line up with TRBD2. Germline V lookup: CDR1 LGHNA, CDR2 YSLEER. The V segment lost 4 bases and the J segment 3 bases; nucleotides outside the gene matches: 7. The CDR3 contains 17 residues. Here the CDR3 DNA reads TGCGCCAGCAGCCCCATGGGGACTAGCGGGAATACAGATACGCAGTATTTT. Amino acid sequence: CASSPMGTSGNTDTQYF.

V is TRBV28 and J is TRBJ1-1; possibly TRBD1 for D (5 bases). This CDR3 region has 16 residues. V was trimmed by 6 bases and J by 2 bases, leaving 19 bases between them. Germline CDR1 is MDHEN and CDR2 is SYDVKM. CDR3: CASSISGGAGNTEAFF. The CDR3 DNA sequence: TGTGCCAGCAGCATCTCGGGCGGGGCTGGAAACACTGAAGCTTTCTTT.

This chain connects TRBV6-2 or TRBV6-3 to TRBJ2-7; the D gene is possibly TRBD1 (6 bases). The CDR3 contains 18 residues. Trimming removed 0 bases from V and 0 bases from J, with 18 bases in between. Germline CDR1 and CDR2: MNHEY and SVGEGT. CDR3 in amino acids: CASSYSPINRVNSYEQYF. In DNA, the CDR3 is TGTGCCAGCAGTTACTCTCCGATAAACAGGGTAAACTCCTACGAGCAGTACTTC.

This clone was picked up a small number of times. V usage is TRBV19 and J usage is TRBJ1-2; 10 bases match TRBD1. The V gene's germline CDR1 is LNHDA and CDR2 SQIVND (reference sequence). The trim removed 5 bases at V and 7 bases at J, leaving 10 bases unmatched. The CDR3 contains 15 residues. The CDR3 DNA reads TGTGCCAGTAGTTTCCCCGGGACAGGGGTCTCTGGCTACACCTTC. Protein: CASSFPGTGVSGYTF.

The CDR3 nucleotides read TGCGCCAGCAGCTTGGGGGACAGCCTTTGGGAGCAGTACTTC. As protein: CASSLGDSLWEQYF. V usage is TRBV5-1 and J usage is TRBJ2-7; 7 nucleotides align to TRBD1. The germline CDR1 and CDR2 sequences are SGHRS and YFSETQ. Trimming removed 0 bases from V and 7 bases from J; junction bases left unmatched: 7. The CDR3 totals 14 residues. The whole variable domain, filled in from reference TRBV5-1 and TRBJ2-7, reads KAGVTQTPRYLIKTRGQQVTLSCSPISGHRSVSWYQQTPGQGLQFLFEYFSETQRNKGNFPGRFSGRQFSNSRSEMNVSTLELGDSALYLCASSLGDSLWEQYFGPGTRLTVT.

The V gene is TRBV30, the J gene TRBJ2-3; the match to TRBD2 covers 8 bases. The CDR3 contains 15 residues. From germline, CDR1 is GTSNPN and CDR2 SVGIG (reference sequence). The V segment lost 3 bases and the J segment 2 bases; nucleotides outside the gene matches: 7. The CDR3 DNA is TGTGCCTGGAGCGCCACTAGCGGAAACACAGATACGCAGTATTTT. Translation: CAWSATSGNTDTQYF.

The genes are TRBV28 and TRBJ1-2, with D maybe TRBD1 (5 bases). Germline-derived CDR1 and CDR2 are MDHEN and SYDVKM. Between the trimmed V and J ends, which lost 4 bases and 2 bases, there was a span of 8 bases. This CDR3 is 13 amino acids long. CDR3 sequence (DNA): TGTGCCAGCAGTTGGGGCAGCAACTATGGCTACACCTTC. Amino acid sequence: CASSWGSNYGYTF.

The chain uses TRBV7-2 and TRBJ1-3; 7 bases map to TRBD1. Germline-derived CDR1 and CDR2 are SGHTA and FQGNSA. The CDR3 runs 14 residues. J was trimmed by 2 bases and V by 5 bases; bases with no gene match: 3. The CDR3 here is CASSPDRAGNTIYF. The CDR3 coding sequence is TGTGCCAGCAGCCCAGACAGGGCTGGAAACACCATATATTTT.

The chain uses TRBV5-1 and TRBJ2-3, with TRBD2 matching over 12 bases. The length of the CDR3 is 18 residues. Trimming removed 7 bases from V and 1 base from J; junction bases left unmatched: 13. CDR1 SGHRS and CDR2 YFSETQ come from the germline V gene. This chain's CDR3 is CASQRGLAGGPGTDTQYF. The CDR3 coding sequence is TGCGCCAGCCAGCGGGGTCTAGCGGGAGGGCCTGGCACAGATACGCAGTATTTT.

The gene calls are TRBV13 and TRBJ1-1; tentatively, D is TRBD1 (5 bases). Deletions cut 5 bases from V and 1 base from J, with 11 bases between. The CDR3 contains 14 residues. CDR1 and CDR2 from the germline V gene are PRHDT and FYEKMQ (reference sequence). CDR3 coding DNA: TGTGCCAGCAGCCCTGTCGGGGCGAACACTGAAGCTTTCTTT. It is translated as CASSPVGANTEAFF.

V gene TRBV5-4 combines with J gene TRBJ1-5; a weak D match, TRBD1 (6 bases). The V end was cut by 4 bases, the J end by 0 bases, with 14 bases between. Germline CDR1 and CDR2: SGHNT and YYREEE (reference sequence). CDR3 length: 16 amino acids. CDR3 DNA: TGTGCCAGCAGCCTGGGGGGGCTGGGTAGCAATCAGCCCCAGCATTTT. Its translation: CASSLGGLGSNQPQHF.

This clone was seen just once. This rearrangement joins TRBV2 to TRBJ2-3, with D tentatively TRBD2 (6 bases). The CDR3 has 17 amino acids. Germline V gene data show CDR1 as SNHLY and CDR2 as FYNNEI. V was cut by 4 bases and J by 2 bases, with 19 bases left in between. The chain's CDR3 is CASSAGLARDHTDTQYF. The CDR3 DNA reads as TGTGCCAGCAGTGCGGGGCTTGCGCGGGATCACACAGATACGCAGTATTTT.

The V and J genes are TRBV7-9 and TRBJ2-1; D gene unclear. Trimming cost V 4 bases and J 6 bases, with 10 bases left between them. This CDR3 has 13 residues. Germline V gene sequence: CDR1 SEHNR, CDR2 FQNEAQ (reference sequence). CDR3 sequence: CASSYLSSNEQFF. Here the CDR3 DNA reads TGTGCCAGCAGCTACCTTTCTAGCAATGAGCAGTTCTTC.

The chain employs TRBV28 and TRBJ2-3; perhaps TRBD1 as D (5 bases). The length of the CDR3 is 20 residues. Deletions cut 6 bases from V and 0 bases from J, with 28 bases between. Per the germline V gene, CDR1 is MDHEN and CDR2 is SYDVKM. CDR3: CASSRPLPGASALSTDTQYF. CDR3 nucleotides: TGTGCCAGCAGCCGACCTTTGCCTGGGGCTTCAGCGTTAAGCACAGATACGCAGTATTTT.

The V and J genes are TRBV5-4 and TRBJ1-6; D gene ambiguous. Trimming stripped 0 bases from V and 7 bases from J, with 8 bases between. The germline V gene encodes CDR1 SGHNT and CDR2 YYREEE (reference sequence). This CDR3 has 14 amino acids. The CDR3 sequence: CASSLERGNSPLHF. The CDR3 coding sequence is TGTGCCAGCAGCTTGGAACGAGGAAATTCACCCCTCCACTTT.